Following are 5 T cell receptor beta chains from one sample sequenced in a study of a mutant IDH1 vaccine in newly diagnosed glioma. These receptors lack a known antigen. The method was immunoSEQ multiplex PCR; TCRdb's version includes in-frame clones alone and lacks a portion of them. The top ten hold about 2.2% of the sample, which has 82,000 or so clones, over 75% seen once. Noted time point: week 23, last vaccination. In every dose of vaccine, 300 ug of mutant IDH1 20-mer peptide was given alongside topical imiquimod. Here the sequenced sample was PBMCs, taken from a glioma patient whose treatment included an IDH1 peptide vaccine. Receptors originate from a man in his thirties or forties with glioma. Some clones in this sample may be carry-over from other donors' samples.

The chain uses TRBV7-9 and TRBJ2-1; unclear D gene. This CDR3 is 12 amino acids long. Germline-derived CDR1 and CDR2 are SEHNR and FQNEAQ (reference sequence). Trimming cost V 5 bases and J 6 bases, with 8 bases left between them. The CDR3 protein is CASSPVGNEQFF. Written as DNA, the CDR3 is TGTGCCAGCAGCCCGGTAGGCAATGAGCAGTTCTTC.

This clone was counted a single time. A much larger clone lies one base from this, so it may be a read error. The CDR3 nucleotides read TGTGCCATCGGGGAACTGCACTACGAGCAGTACTTC. It is translated as CAIGELHYEQYF. The chain joins TRBV10-3 to TRBJ2-7; D is ambiguous. The CDR3 runs 12 residues. Germline CDR1 reads ENHRY; CDR2 reads SYGVKD. Trimming pared 8 bases from V and 3 bases from J, leaving 11 bases between.

The chain uses TRBV18 and TRBJ2-6; D is ambiguous. The germline V gene has CDR1 KGHSH and CDR2 LQKENI. The CDR3 length is 18 residues. Deletions cut 1 base from V and 0 bases from J, with 13 bases between. The CDR3 sequence: CASSPRPHPSSGANVLTF. The DNA for the CDR3 is TGTGCCAGCTCACCACGGCCTCACCCAAGCTCTGGGGCCAACGTCCTGACTTTC.

The gene calls are TRBV4-3 and TRBJ2-3; 13 bases line up with TRBD2. CDR1 and CDR2 from the germline V gene are LGHNA and YSLEER. This CDR3 comprises 16 residues. V dropped 2 bases and J dropped 4; count of bases not matched to a gene: 3. CDR3 sequence (DNA): TGCGCCAGCAGCCAAAGTGGGACTAGCGGGGCAGATACGCAGTATTTT. Translation: CASSQSGTSGADTQYF.

This chain joins TRBV9 and TRBJ2-2; TRBD1 is a possible D gene (7 bases). The CDR3 totals 19 residues. Per the germline V gene, CDR1 is SGDLS and CDR2 is YYNGEE. The V end lost 0 bases, the J end lost 2 bases, and 20 bases lay between the germline ends. The CDR3 region is CASSVASQGGEDNTGELFF. DNA of the CDR3: TGTGCCAGCAGCGTAGCCTCGCAGGGGGGCGAAGATAACACCGGGGAGCTGTTTTTT.